This TCR beta chain appears in the sequencing data of a study of T cell responses to AZD1222 COVID-19 vaccine. The germline CDR1 and CDR2 sequences are SGHRS and YFSETQ. V shed 7 bases and J shed 1 base, with 18 bases lying between them. The CDR3 consists of 15 residues. Investigators merged groups given second doses at roughly 4 or roughly 12 weeks. Assay used: immunoSEQ multiplex PCR; TCRdb lists only in-frame clones, some missing. The sample holds roughly 48,000 clones, 89% seen once. Comment on this clone: No antigen is known for it.

The study's findings and limits: Among AZD1222 vaccinees, only six or seven were seropositive at baseline. The donor cohort was predominantly white British with a female majority, and clonal diversity may have been underestimated.

The chain is built from TRBV5-1 and TRBJ2-7; D perhaps matches TRBD2 (7 bases). Here the sequenced sample was peripheral blood, taken 28 days after the second AZD1222 dose. The sequence came from an adult who received the AZD1222 COVID-19 vaccine. The CDR3 loop is CASRIGGAGSYEQYF. For the CDR3, the DNA is TGCGCCAGCCGGATAGGGGGGGCCGGGTCCTACGAGCAGTACTTC.